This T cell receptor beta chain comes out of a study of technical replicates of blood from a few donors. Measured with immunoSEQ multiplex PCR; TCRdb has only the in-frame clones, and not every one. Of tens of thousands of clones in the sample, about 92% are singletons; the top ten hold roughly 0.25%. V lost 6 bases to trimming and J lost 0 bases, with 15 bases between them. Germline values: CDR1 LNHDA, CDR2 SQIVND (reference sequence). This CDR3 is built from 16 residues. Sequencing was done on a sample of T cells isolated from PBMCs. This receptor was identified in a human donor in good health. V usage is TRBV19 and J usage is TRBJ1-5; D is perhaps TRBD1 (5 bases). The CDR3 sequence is CASSQDGGPSNQPQHF. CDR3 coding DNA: TGTGCCAGTAGCCAGGACGGGGGACCTAGCAATCAGCCCCAGCATTTT.